This record concerns one T cell receptor (beta chain) sequence. Its antigen is currently unknown. The record originates from a study of cytomegalovirus exposure and HLA in healthy donors. The CDR3 is 19 amino acids. J gave up 5 bases and V 0 bases, and 13 bases lay outside the gene matches. Per germline, CDR1 SGHVS and CDR2 FNYEAQ. The study's findings and limits: Later, an analysis found that TCR clusters from the first cohort tended to co-occur in the roughly 130 validation repertoires.

Some clones are missing from TCRdb's copy, which holds only in-frame ones; the method was immunoSEQ multiplex PCR. In the table there are over 200,000 clones, less than 95% of which are singletons. This rearrangement joins TRBV7-6 to TRBJ2-5, with 12 bases fitting TRBD2. The sample was PBMCs. The receptor comes from a woman under 40 in good health and CMV-seronegative. The chain's CDR3 is CASSLAPLAGGPTVETQYF. The CDR3 DNA follows: TGTGCCAGCAGCTTAGCTCCGCTAGCGGGAGGGCCGACGGTTGAGACCCAGTACTTC.